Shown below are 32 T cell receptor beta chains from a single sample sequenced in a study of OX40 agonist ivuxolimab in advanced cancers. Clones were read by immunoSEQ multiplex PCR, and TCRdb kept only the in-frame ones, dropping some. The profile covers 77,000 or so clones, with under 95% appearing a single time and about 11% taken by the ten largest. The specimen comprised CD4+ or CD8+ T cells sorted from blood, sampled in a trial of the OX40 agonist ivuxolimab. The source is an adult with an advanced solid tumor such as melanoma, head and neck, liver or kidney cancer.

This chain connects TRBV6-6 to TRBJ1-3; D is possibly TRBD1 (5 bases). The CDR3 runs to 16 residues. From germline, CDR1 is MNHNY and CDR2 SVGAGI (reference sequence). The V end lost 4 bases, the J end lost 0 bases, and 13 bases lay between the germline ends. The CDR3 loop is CASSLPTVFSGNTIYF. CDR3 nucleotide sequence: TGTGCCAGCAGTTTACCGACAGTATTCTCTGGAAACACCATATATTTT.

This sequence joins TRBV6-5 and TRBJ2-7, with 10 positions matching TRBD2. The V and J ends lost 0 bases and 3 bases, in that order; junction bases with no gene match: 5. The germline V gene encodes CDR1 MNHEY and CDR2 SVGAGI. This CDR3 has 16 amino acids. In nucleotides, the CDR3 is TGTGCCAGCAGTTACTCGGGGGGACTAGCGATCTACGAGCAGTACTTC. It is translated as CASSYSGGLAIYEQYF.

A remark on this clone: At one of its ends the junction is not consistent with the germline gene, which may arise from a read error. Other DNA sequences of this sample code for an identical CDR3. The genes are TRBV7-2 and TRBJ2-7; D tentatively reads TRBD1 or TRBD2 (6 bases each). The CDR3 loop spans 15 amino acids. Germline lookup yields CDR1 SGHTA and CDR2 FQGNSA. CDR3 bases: TGCGCCAGCAGCTTCTACCAAGGGGGAGGTTACGAGCAGTACTTC. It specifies CASSFYQGGGYEQYF. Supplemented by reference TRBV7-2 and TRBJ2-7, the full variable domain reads GAGVSQSPSNKVTEKGKDVELRCDPISGHTALYWYRQSLGQGLEFLIYFQGNSAPDKSGLPSDRFSAERTGGSVSTLTIQRTQQEDSAVYLCASSFYQGGGYEQYFGPGTRLTVT.

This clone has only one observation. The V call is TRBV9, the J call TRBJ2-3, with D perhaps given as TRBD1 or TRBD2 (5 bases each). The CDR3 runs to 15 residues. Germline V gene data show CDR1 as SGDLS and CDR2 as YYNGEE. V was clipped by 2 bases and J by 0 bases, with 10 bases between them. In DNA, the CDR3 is TGTGCCAGCAGCGTGTGGGGGTCAAGCACAGATACGCAGTATTTT. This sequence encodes CASSVWGSSTDTQYF.

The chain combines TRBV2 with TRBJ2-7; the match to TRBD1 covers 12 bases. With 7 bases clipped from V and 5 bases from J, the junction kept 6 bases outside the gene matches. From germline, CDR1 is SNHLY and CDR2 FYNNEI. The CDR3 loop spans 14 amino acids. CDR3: CASIRGTGGDEQYF. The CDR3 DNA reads TGTGCCAGCATCCGCGGGACAGGGGGCGACGAGCAGTACTTC.

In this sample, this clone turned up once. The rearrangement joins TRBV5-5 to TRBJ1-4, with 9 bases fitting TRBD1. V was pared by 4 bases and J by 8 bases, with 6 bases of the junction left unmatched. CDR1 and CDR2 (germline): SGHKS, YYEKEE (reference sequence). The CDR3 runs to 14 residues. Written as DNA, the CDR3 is TGTGCCAGCAGCCCGGACAGGGGTTACGAAAAACTGTTTTTT. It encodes CASSPDRGYEKLFF.

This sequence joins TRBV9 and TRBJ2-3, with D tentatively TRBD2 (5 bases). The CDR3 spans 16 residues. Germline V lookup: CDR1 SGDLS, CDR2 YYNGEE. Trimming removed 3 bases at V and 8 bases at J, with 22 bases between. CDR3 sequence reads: CASSGPPPSEAGTQYF. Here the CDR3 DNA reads TGTGCCAGCAGCGGACCGCCCCCCTCGGAGGCGGGTACGCAGTATTTT. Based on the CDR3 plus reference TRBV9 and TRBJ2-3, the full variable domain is DSGVTQTPKHLITATGQRVTLRCSPRSGDLSVYWYQQSLDQGLQFLIQYYNGEERAKGNILERFSAQQFPDLHSELNLSSLELGDSALYFCASSGPPPSEAGTQYFGPGTRLTVL.

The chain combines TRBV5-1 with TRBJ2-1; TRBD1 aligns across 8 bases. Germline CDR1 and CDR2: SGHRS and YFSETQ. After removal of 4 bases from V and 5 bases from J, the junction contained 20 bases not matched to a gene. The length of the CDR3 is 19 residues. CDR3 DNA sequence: TGCGCCAGCAGCAAGGCGAACCAGGGGGCGGTTTATTTGGACAATGAGCAGTTCTTC. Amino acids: CASSKANQGAVYLDNEQFF.

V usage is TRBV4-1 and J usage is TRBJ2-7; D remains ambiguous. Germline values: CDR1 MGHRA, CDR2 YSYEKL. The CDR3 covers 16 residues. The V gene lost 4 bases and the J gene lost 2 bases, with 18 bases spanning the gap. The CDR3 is CASSRTASGPPYEQYF. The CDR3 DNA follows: TGCGCCAGCAGCCGCACGGCCTCGGGTCCCCCCTACGAGCAGTACTTC.

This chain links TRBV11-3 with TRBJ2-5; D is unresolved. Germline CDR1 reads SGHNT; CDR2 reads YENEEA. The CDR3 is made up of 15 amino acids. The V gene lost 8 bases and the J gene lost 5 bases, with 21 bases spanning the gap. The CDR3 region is CASGADGVVGETQYF. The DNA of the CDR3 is TGTGCCAGCGGCGCCGATGGGGTTGTAGGGGAGACCCAGTACTTC.

The chain's CDR3 is CASSQVSGGPYNEQFF. The CDR3 nucleotides are TGCGCCAGCAGCCAGGTTAGCGGGGGGCCTTACAATGAGCAGTTCTTC. J is TRBJ2-1 and V is TRBV4-1, with 10 positions matching TRBD2. Per the germline V gene, CDR1 is MGHRA and CDR2 is YSYEKL. V lost 3 bases, J lost 4 bases, and 6 bases stayed unmatched. The CDR3 has 16 amino acids.

The CDR3 region has the DNA TGTGCCAGCAGCTTAGTCCCCCCCCCAGACACCGGGGAGCTGTTTTTT. Translation: CASSLVPPPDTGELFF. V gene TRBV7-6 combines with J gene TRBJ2-2; D remains unclear. The CDR3 consists of 16 residues. Germline V gene lookup returns CDR1 SGHVS and CDR2 FNYEAQ. The V and J ends lost 1 base and 3 bases respectively, with 12 bases between them.

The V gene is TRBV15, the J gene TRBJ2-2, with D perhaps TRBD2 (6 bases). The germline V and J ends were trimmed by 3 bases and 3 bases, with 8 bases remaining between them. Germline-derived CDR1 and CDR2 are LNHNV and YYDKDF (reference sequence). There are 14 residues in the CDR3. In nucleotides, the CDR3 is TGTGCCACCAGCAGGACGGGGGACACCGGGGAGCTGTTTTTT. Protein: CATSRTGDTGELFF.

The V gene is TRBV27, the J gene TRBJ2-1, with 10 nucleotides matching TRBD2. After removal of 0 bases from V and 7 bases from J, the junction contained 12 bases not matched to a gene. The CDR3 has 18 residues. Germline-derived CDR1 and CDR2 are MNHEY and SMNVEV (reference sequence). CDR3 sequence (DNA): TGTGCCAGCAGTTTATCGATTCCCCTAGCGGGGGTCGGAAATGAGCAGTTCTTC. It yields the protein CASSLSIPLAGVGNEQFF.

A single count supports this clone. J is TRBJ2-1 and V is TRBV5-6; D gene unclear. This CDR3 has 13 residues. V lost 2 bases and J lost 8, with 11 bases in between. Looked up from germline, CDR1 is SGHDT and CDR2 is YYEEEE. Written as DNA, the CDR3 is TGTGCCAGCAGCTTACGTCTCCGCCATGAGCAGTTCTTC. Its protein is CASSLRLRHEQFF.

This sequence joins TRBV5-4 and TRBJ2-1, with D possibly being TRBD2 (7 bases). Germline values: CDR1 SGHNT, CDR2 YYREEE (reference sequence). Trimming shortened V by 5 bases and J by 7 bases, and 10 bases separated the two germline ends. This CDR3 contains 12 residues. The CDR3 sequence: CASSEGGNEQFF. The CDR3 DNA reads TGTGCCAGCAGTGAGGGGGGGAATGAGCAGTTCTTC.

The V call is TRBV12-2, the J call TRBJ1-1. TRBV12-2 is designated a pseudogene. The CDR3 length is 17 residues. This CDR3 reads CASRPLRGGGGNTEAFF. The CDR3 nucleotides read TGTGCAAGTCGCCCCCTAAGAGGTGGGGGGGGTAACACTGAAGCTTTCTTT.

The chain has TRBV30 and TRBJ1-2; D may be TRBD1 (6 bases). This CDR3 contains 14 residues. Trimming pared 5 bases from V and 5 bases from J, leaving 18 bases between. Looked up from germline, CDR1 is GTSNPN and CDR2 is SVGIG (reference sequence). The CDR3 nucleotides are TGTGCCTGGCTTAATTATCGGACAGTTTATGGCTACACCTTC. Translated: CAWLNYRTVYGYTF.

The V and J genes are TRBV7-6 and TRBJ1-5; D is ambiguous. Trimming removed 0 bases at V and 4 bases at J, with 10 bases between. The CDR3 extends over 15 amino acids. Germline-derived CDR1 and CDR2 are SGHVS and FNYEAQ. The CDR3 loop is CASSLAPGENQPQHF. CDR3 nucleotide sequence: TGTGCCAGCAGCTTAGCGCCCGGGGAAAATCAGCCCCAGCATTTT.

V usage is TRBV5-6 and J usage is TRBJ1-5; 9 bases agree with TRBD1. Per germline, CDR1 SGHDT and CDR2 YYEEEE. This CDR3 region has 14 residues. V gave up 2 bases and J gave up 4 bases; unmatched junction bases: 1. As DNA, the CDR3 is TGTGCCAGCAGCTTAGGGACAGGGAATCAGCCCCAGCATTTT. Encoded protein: CASSLGTGNQPQHF. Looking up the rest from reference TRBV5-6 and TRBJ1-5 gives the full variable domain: DAGVTQSPTHLIKTRGQQVTLRCSPKSGHDTVSWYQQALGQGPQFIFQYYEEEERQRGNFPDRFSGHQFPNYSSELNVNALLLGDSALYLCASSLGTGNQPQHFGDGTRLSIL.

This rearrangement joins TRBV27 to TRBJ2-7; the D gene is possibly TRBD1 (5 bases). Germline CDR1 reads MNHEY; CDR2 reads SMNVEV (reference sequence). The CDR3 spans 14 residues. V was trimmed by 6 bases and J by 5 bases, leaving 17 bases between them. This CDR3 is CASSSLSGINEQYF. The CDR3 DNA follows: TGTGCCAGCAGCAGTTTATCAGGGATCAACGAGCAGTACTTC.

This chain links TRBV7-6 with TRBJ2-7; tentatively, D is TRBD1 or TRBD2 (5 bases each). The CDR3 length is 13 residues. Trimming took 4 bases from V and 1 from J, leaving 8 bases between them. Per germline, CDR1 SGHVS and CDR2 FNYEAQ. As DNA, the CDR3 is TGTGCCAGCAGCTCCGGGGCATCCTACGAGCAGTACTTC. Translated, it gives CASSSGASYEQYF.

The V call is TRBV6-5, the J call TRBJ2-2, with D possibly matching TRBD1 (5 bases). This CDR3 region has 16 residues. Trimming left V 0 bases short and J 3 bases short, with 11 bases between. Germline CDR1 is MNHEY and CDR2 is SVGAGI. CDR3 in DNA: TGTGCCAGCAGTTACTCGATAGGGGATGACACCGGGGAGCTGTTTTTT. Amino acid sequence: CASSYSIGDDTGELFF.

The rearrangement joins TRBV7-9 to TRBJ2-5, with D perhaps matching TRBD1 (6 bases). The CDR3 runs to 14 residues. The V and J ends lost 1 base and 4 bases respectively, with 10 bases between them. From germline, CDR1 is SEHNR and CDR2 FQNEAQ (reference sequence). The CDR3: CASSLETGRETQYF. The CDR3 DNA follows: TGTGCCAGCAGCTTAGAGACAGGACGAGAGACCCAGTACTTC. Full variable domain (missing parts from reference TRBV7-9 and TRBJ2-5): DTGVSQNPRHKITKRGQNVTFRCDPISEHNRLYWYRQTLGQGPEFLTYFQNEAQLEKSRLLSDRFSAERPKGSFSTLEIQRTEQGDSAMYLCASSLETGRETQYFGPGTRLLVL.

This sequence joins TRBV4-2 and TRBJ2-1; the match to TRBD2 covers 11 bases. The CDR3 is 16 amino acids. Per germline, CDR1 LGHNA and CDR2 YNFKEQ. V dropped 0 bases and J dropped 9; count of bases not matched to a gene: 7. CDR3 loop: CASSQEVLAGALEQFF. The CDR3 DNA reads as TGTGCCAGCAGCCAAGAGGTACTAGCGGGGGCTCTTGAGCAGTTCTTC.

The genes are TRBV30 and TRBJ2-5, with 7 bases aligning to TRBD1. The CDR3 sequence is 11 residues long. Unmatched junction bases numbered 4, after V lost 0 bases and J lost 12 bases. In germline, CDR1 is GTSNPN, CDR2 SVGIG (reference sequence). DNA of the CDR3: TGTGCCTGGAGTGTAGACAGGGAAGAGTACTTC. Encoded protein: CAWSVDREEYF.

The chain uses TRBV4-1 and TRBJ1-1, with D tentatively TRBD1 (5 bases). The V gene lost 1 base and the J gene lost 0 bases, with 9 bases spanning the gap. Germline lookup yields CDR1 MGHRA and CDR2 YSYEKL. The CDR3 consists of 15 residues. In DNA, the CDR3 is TGCGCCAGCAGCCAAGTGACAGTTCTGAACACTGAAGCTTTCTTT. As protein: CASSQVTVLNTEAFF.

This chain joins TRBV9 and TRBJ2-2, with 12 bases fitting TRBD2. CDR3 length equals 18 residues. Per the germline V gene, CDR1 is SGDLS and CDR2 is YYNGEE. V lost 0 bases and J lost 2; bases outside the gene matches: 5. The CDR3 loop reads CASSVATSGGPNTGELFF. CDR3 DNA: TGTGCCAGCAGCGTAGCAACTAGCGGGGGGCCTAACACCGGGGAGCTGTTTTTT.

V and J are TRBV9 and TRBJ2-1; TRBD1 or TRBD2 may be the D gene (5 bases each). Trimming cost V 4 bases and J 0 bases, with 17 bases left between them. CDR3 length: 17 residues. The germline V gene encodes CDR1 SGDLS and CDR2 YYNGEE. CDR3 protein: CASSPSGAESSYNEQFF. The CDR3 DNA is TGTGCCAGCAGCCCCTCCGGGGCCGAATCCTCCTACAATGAGCAGTTCTTC.

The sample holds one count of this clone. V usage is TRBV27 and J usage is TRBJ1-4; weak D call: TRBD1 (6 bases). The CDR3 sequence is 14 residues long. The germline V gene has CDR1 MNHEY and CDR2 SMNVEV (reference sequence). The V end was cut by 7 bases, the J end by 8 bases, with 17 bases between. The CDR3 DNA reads TGTGCCAGCACCCTGGGCGGAGGGGGGGAAAAACTGTTTTTT. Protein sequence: CASTLGGGGEKLFF.

CDR3 nucleotides: TGTGCCAGCAGTTTATTGGTCGGCGGGTCCACGGGCACAGATACGCAGTATTTT. Amino acid sequence: CASSLLVGGSTGTDTQYF. The chain joins TRBV27 to TRBJ2-3; D is perhaps TRBD2 (5 bases). CDR1 MNHEY and CDR2 SMNVEV come from the germline V gene (reference sequence). The CDR3 spans 18 residues. V was trimmed by 1 base and J by 1 base, leaving 18 bases between them.

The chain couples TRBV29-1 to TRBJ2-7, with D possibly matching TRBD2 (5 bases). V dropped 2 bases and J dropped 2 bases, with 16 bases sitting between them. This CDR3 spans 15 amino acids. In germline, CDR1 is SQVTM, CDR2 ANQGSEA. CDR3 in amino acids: CSVETAGSLPYEQYF. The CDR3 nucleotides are TGCAGCGTTGAAACCGCGGGCTCGCTTCCCTACGAGCAGTACTTC.